This T cell receptor beta chain was identified during a study of T cells in Graves' hyperthyroidism and ophthalmopathy. This clonotype was recorded many times. Using RNA transcripts as the source, TCR beta CDR3 regions were amplified. The HTBI primer set was used in a first-round RT-PCR of the TCR CDR3. TCRdb used MiXCR to reprocess the multiplex PCR reads, holding one entry per CDR3 protein. The sample has about 360,000 distinct CDR3 sequences; 13% are singletons. This clonotype originated in a man younger than 45 with Graves' hyperthyroidism that later progressed to Graves' ophthalmopathy. Sequencing was carried out using blood.

The CDR3 loop reads CASSESRGDRENTEAFF. In DNA, the CDR3 is TGTGCCAGCAGTGAATCTAGGGGGGACAGGGAGAACACTGAAGCTTTCTTT. V gene TRBV25-1 combines with J gene TRBJ1-1; 9 positions match TRBD1. The CDR3 sequence is 17 residues long. The germline V gene encodes CDR1 MGHDK and CDR2 SYGVNS. Germline trimming cut 1 base from V and 1 base from J; bases unmatched to any gene: 7.